This is a list of T cell receptor beta chains from one sample in a study of blood T cell repertoires in COVID-19. The protocol was immunoSEQ multiplex PCR, while the TCRdb copy is restricted to in-frame clones and leaves out a portion. The sample lists tens of thousands of clones, roughly 77% occurring once. The source material was peripheral blood. These receptors were taken from a man older than 75 with acute or convalescent COVID-19. Both conserved end residues are part of each CDR3. Each record gives: D gene, clone size, V gene, J gene, CDR3 protein, CDR3 DNA. A D gene is named only where the DNA matches it firmly. Clone size is stated in some rows and not others, as once, few, many or a class when expanded.

.,.,TRBV6-5,TRBJ1-2,CASSYRPGLGYGYTF,TGTGCCAGCAGTTACCGACCAGGGCTAGGCTATGGCTACACCTTC
TRBD2,.,TRBV15,TRBJ2-3,CATSSGVAGGSTDTQYF,TGTGCCACCAGCAGCGGGGTAGCGGGAGGTTCTACAGATACGCAGTATTTT
TRBD1,.,TRBV28,TRBJ1-1,CASSTTGGNGNTEAFF,TGTGCCAGCAGCACTACAGGGGGGAACGGGAACACTGAAGCTTTCTTT
TRBD1,once,TRBV2,TRBJ1-4,CASATSGTGSEKLFF,TGTGCCAGCGCTACCTCCGGGACAGGGAGTGAAAAACTGTTTTTT
.,.,TRBV5-1,TRBJ2-3,CASSPPRGRGTDTQYF,TGCGCCAGCAGCCCCCCCCGAGGGCGGGGCACAGATACGCAGTATTTT
.,.,TRBV4-1,TRBJ2-6,CASSRGAGANVLTF,TGCGCCAGCAGCCGGGGGGCTGGGGCCAACGTCCTGACTTTC
.,.,TRBV24-1,TRBJ2-1,CATSDLLGVNEQFF,TGTGCCACCAGTGATTTGTTAGGGGTAAATGAGCAGTTCTTC
.,.,TRBV3-1/TRBV3-2,TRBJ1-1,CASSKLGTEAFF,TGTGCCAGCAGTAAACTTGGCACTGAAGCTTTCTTT
.,.,TRBV10-3,TRBJ1-1,CAAGLGMNTEAFF,TGTGCCGCCGGACTGGGGATGAACACTGAAGCTTTCTTT
TRBD1,.,TRBV6-5,TRBJ1-6,CASSRGSSYNSPLHF,TGTGCCAGCAGCAGGGGGAGCTCCTATAATTCACCCCTCCACTTT
.,.,TRBV18,TRBJ2-7,CASSPPGGLLYEQYF,TGTGCCAGCTCACCACCCGGGGGGCTGTTATACGAGCAGTACTTC
TRBD1,.,TRBV25-1,TRBJ2-7,CASGPGQGGEQYF,TGTGCCAGCGGACCGGGACAGGGTGGCGAGCAGTACTTC
.,few,TRBV4-1,TRBJ1-6,CASSQDVSSSYNSPLHF,TGCGCCAGCAGCCAAGATGTCAGTTCTTCCTATAATTCACCCCTCCACTTT
.,.,TRBV18,TRBJ1-2,CASSPGSGSNYGYTF,TGTGCCAGCTCACCAGGGTCGGGTTCTAACTATGGCTACACCTTC
.,.,TRBV29-1,TRBJ2-7,CSVAGLGAGEQYF,TGCAGCGTGGCGGGACTGGGAGCGGGCGAGCAGTACTTC